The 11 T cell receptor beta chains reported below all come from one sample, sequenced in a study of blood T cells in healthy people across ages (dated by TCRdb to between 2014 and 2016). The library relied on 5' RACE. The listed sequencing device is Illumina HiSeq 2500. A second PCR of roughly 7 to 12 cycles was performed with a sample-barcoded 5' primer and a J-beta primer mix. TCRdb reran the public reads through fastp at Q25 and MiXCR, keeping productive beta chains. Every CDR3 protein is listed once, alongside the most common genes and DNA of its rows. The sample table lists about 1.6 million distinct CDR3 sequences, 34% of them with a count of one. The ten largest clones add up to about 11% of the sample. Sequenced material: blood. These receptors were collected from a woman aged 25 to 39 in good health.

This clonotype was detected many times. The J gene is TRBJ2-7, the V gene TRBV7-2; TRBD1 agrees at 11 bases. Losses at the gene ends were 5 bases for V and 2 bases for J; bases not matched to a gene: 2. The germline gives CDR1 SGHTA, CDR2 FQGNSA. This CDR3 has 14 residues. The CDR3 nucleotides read TGTGCCAGCAGCGGACAGGGGGCGACCTACGAGCAGTACTTC. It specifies CASSGQGATYEQYF.

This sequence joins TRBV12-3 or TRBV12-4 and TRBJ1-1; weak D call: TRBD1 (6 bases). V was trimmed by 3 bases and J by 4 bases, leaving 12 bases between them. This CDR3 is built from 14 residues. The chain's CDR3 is CASSFEGGGTEAFF. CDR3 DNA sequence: TGTGCCAGCAGTTTTGAGGGGGGGGGCACTGAAGCTTTCTTT.

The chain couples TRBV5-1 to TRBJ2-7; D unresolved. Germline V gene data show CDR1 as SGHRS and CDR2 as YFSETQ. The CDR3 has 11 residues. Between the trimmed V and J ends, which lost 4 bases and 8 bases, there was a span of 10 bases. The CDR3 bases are TGCGCCAGCAGCCTCGGACGCCAGCAGTACTTC. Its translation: CASSLGRQQYF.

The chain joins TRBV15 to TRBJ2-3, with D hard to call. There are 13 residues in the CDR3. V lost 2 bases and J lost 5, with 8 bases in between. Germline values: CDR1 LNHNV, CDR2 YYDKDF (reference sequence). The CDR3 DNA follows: TGTGCCACCAGCAGACGGCGTGTAGATACGCAGTATTTT. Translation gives CATSRRRVDTQYF.

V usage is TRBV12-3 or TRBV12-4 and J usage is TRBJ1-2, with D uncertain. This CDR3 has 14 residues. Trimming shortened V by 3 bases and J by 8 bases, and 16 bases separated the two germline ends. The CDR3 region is CASSFHVQGNGYTF. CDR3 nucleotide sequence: TGTGCCAGCAGTTTTCATGTGCAAGGGAACGGCTACACCTTC.

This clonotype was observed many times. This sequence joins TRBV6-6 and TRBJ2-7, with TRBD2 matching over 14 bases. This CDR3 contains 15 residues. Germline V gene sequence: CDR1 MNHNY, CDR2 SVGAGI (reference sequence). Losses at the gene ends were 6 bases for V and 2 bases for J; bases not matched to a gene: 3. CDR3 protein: CASSRLAGGPYEQYF. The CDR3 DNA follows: TGTGCCAGCAGCCGACTAGCGGGGGGGCCCTACGAGCAGTACTTC.

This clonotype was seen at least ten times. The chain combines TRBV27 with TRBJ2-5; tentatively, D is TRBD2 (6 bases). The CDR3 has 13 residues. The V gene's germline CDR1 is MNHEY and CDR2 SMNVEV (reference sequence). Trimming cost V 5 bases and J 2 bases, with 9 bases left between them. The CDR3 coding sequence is TGTGCCAGCAGTATTAGCGGTCAAGAGACCCAGTACTTC. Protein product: CASSISGQETQYF.

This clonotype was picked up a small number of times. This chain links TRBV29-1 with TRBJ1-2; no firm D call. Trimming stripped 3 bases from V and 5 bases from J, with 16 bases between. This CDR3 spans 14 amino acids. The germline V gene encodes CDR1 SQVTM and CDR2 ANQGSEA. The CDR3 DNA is TGCAGCGTTGATGCTTATGTACGGGAGTATGGCTACACCTTC. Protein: CSVDAYVREYGYTF.

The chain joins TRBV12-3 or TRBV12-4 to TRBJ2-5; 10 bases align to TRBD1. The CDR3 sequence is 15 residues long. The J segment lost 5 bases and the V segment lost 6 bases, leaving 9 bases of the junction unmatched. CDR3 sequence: CASSRRRQGAETQYF. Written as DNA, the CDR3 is TGTGCCAGCAGCCGAAGAAGACAGGGGGCCGAGACCCAGTACTTC.

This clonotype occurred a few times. Written as DNA, the CDR3 is TGTGCCAGCAGTTTATCGGCAGGACACCTCACTGAAGCTTTCTTT. Encoded protein: CASSLSAGHLTEAFF. The chain uses TRBV28 and TRBJ1-1; D may be TRBD1 (5 bases). V dropped 1 base and J dropped 4 bases, with 13 bases sitting between them. The CDR3 extends over 15 amino acids. Looked up from germline, CDR1 is MDHEN and CDR2 is SYDVKM.

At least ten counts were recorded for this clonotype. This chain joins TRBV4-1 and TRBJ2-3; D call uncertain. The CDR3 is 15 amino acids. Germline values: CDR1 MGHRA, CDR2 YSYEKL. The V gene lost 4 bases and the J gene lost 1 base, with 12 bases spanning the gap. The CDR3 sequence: CASSPLGVGTDTQYF. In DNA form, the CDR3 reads TGCGCCAGCAGCCCTCTAGGTGTCGGCACAGATACGCAGTATTTT.